The clone carrying this T cell receptor (beta chain) has only a few counts. Trimming took 2 bases from V and 9 from J; bases not matched to a gene: 0. The CDR3 is 12 amino acids. CDR1 is GTSNPN and CDR2 is SVGIG in the germline V gene (reference sequence). This entry is derived from a study of T cell responses to AZD1222 COVID-19 vaccine. TCRdb keeps only in-frame clones here, not all; method: immunoSEQ multiplex PCR. The sample lists approximately 140,000 clones; 75% to 90% were seen once. The specimen comprised peripheral blood, sampled 28 days after the second AZD1222 dose. This clonotype was obtained from an adult who received the AZD1222 COVID-19 vaccine. This rearrangement joins TRBV30 to TRBJ1-6, with 8 bases lining up with TRBD1. In nucleotides, the CDR3 is TGTGCCTGGAGTACAGGGGGTTCACCCCTCCACTTT. Its translation: CAWSTGGSPLHF.